This T cell receptor (beta chain) was sequenced during a study of T cells after posttransplantation cyclophosphamide. TCRdb's table, derived via immunoSEQ multiplex PCR, lists solely in-frame clones and lacks some. The table records about 52,000 clones, 85% to 95% of them present only once. The V end lost 5 bases, the J end lost 3 bases, and 13 bases lay between the germline ends. In germline, CDR1 is LNHDA, CDR2 SQIVND (reference sequence). The CDR3 contains 14 residues. V and J are TRBV19 and TRBJ1-1; TRBD1 might be the D (5 bases). Sequenced sample: PBMCs. The clonotype was recovered from a young woman in good health and a related stem cell transplant donor. CDR3 nucleotides: TGTGCCAGTAGTCCCTTGGACAAATACACTGAAGCTTTCTTT. As protein: CASSPLDKYTEAFF. Full variable domain (rest looked up from reference TRBV19 and TRBJ1-1): DGGITQSPKYLFRKEGQNVTLSCEQNLNHDAMYWYRQDPGQGLRLIYYSQIVNDFQKGDIAEGYSVSREKKESFPLTVTSAQKNPTAFYLCASSPLDKYTEAFFGQGTRLTVV.